This T cell receptor beta chain was captured in a study of CD8+ T cells in alopecia areata. Study-level information: Patients in the study were on tofacitinib for 6 to 18 months, then off it for 6 months. Regarding the study as a whole: In scalp, tofacitinib significantly decreased clonality and expanded CD8+ clones among the top 100. Unlike in mice, where it was clearer, TCR sharing across patients was less clear, possibly HLA-related.

RNA extraction was followed by reverse transcription into cDNA, which acted as the sequencing template. Data came from immunoSEQ multiplex PCR; TCRdb stores just in-frame clones and leaves some out. The sample includes about 180,000 clones, about 51% of them seen just once. As concerns this clone: Its antigen is still unknown.

This CDR3 is 15 amino acids long. V was pared by 1 base and J by 2 bases, with 8 bases between. Germline CDR1 and CDR2: LNHDA and SQIVND (reference sequence). The sample's treatment: oral pan-JAK inhibitor, 5-10 mg twice daily. Cell sorting was applied to PBMCs, and CD4+ and CD8+ T cells were collected. The sample here was CD8+ T cells sorted from blood, taken at roughly week 52, from a patient treated with tofacitinib. The chain employs TRBV19 and TRBJ2-2; D not resolved. The sequence derives from a human donor with alopecia areata. The CDR3 is CASSIGDYNTGELFF. The CDR3 region has the DNA TGTGCCAGTAGTATAGGGGATTATAACACCGGGGAGCTGTTTTTT.